The 23 T cell receptor beta chains below all came from one sample that was sequenced in a study of monozygotic twins with inflammatory bowel disease. Reprocessing the 5' RACE reads, TCRdb reports a single entry for every CDR3 protein and omits DNA. The sample table sets out 330,000 or so distinct CDR3 sequences. Sequencing was performed on blood. These receptor sequences come from a human donor with ulcerative colitis or Crohn's disease, or a healthy co-twin of an affected twin (not recorded which).

J is TRBJ2-5 and V is TRBV27; there is no DNA to check the TCRdb D call of TRBD2. The CDR3 is made up of 17 amino acids. The germline CDR1 and CDR2 sequences are MNHEY and SMNVEV (reference sequence). CDR3 sequence: CASSPGLGLAGVETQYF.

This rearrangement joins TRBV2 to TRBJ2-2; TCRdb picks TRBD1, but there is no DNA to check that call. The CDR3 is made up of 15 amino acids. The germline gives CDR1 SNHLY, CDR2 FYNNEI. CDR3 in amino acids: CASGPRTGLTGELFF. The whole variable domain, filled in from reference TRBV2 and TRBJ2-2, reads EPEVTQTPSHQVTQMGQEVILRCVPISNHLYFYWYRQILGQKVEFLVSFYNNEISEKSEIFDDQFSVERPDGSNFTLKIRSTKLEDSAMYFCASGPRTGLTGELFFGEGSRLTVL.

This sequence joins TRBV11-2 and TRBJ1-5; the TRBD1 assignment by TCRdb is unverifiable without DNA. The germline V gene encodes CDR1 SGHAT and CDR2 FQNNGV. The CDR3 runs to 13 residues. This CDR3 is CASSSGQALPQHF.

CDR3: CASSLRQGAGTEAFF. The rearrangement links TRBV4-3 to TRBJ1-1; the D call from TCRdb, TRBD1, cannot be confirmed without DNA. This CDR3 region has 15 residues. Looked up from germline, CDR1 is LGHNA and CDR2 is YSLEER.

The chain recombines TRBV6-1 with TRBJ2-7; TCRdb's D call of TRBD1 is untestable without DNA. The CDR3 totals 15 residues. Germline loops: CDR1 MNHNS, CDR2 SASEGT. CDR3 residues: CASSPVPGGHYEQYF.

J is TRBJ2-7 and V is TRBV5-1; the D call of TRBD1 rests on TCRdb alone, since no DNA is present to check it. The CDR3 is 14 amino acids. Germline CDR1 reads SGHRS; CDR2 reads YFSETQ. CDR3 sequence: CASSIKQVFHEQYF. Full variable domain (remainder filled in from reference TRBV5-1 and TRBJ2-7): KAGVTQTPRYLIKTRGQQVTLSCSPISGHRSVSWYQQTPGQGLQFLFEYFSETQRNKGNFPGRFSGRQFSNSRSEMNVSTLELGDSALYLCASSIKQVFHEQYFGPGTRLTVT.

The chain couples TRBV5-1 to TRBJ2-1; there is no DNA to check the TCRdb D call of TRBD2. The CDR3 has 15 amino acids. The V gene's germline CDR1 is SGHRS and CDR2 YFSETQ. CDR3 sequence reads: CASSFGTGASDEQFF.

The chain is built from TRBV20-1 and TRBJ2-1; with no DNA, the TCRdb D assignment of TRBD1 cannot be verified. CDR1 DFQATT and CDR2 SNEGSKA come from the germline V gene (reference sequence). The CDR3 length is 14 residues. The CDR3 spells CSVSRDSFYNEQFF.

The V and J genes are TRBV29-1 and TRBJ2-1; TCRdb indicates TRBD1, and absent DNA this call remains unverified. This CDR3 is built from 17 residues. Germline V gene lookup returns CDR1 SQVTM and CDR2 ANQGSEA. The CDR3 region is CSVEVGTGFFSYNEQFF.

The J gene is TRBJ1-1, the V gene TRBV5-4. Germline CDR1 reads SGHNT; CDR2 reads YYREEE (reference sequence). This CDR3 region has 12 residues. This CDR3 reads CASSLDGFTAFF.

This rearrangement joins TRBV5-1 to TRBJ2-7. CDR3 size: 15 residues. In germline, CDR1 is SGHRS, CDR2 YFSETQ. CDR3 residues: CASSLDPGGSYEQYF. The full variable domain, rest sourced from reference TRBV5-1 and TRBJ2-7, is KAGVTQTPRYLIKTRGQQVTLSCSPISGHRSVSWYQQTPGQGLQFLFEYFSETQRNKGNFPGRFSGRQFSNSRSEMNVSTLELGDSALYLCASSLDPGGSYEQYFGPGTRLTVT.

V gene TRBV20-1 combines with J gene TRBJ1-2. The V gene's germline CDR1 is DFQATT and CDR2 SNEGSKA (reference sequence). This CDR3 is 11 amino acids long. CDR3 in amino acids: CSAAVPNGYTF.

The chain couples TRBV20-1 to TRBJ2-7; TCRdb's D call, TRBD2, is unchecked because there is no DNA. The CDR3 extends over 15 amino acids. CDR1 DFQATT and CDR2 SNEGSKA come from the germline V gene (reference sequence). CDR3 protein: CSGRSGRDSSYEQYF.

The chain employs TRBV12-3 or TRBV12-4 and TRBJ2-5; TCRdb outputs TRBD2, but without DNA this stays unchecked. There are 15 residues in the CDR3. Here the CDR3 reads CASRYGGGPQETQYF.

CDR3 protein: CASSLGQGTVYEQYF. This rearrangement joins TRBV5-1 to TRBJ2-7; TCRdb selects TRBD1, and the lack of DNA leaves this call unchecked. The CDR3 contains 15 residues. Germline V gives CDR1 SGHRS, CDR2 YFSETQ.

The chain links TRBV30 to TRBJ1-2; TCRdb indicates TRBD1, and absent DNA this call remains unverified. The CDR3 runs 13 residues. Germline CDR1 is GTSNPN and CDR2 is SVGIG (reference sequence). The CDR3: CAWFGQGTIGYTF. Full variable domain (rest looked up from reference TRBV30 and TRBJ1-2): SQTIHQWPATLVQPVGSPLSLECTVEGTSNPNLYWYRQAAGRGLQLLFYSVGIGQISSEVPQNLSASRPQDRQFILSSKKLLLSDSGFYLCAWFGQGTIGYTFGSGTRLTVV.

The rearrangement joins TRBV13 to TRBJ1-1. The V gene's germline CDR1 is PRHDT and CDR2 FYEKMQ (reference sequence). The CDR3 is made up of 14 amino acids. CDR3: CASSFEFGHTEAFF.

The chain employs TRBV12-3 or TRBV12-4 and TRBJ2-7; TCRdb selects TRBD1, and the lack of DNA leaves this call unchecked. CDR3 length: 14 amino acids. CDR3 protein: CASTPGQLSYEQYF.

The genes are TRBV20-1 and TRBJ1-1. Germline values: CDR1 DFQATT, CDR2 SNEGSKA (reference sequence). The CDR3 runs to 12 residues. CDR3 amino acids: CSANTLNTEAFF.

This chain links TRBV6-1 with TRBJ2-7. The CDR3 sequence is 15 residues long. Germline CDR1 is MNHNS and CDR2 is SASEGT. CDR3 sequence reads: CASSETLQPTLWQYF.

The gene calls are TRBV5-1 and TRBJ2-2; TCRdb lists TRBD1, though no DNA is available to test this call. This CDR3 spans 15 amino acids. Germline values: CDR1 SGHRS, CDR2 YFSETQ. The CDR3 region is CASSPGTGTVGELFF.

V gene TRBV7-9 combines with J gene TRBJ2-7; TCRdb picks TRBD1, but there is no DNA to check that call. The CDR3 extends over 14 amino acids. Germline values: CDR1 SEHNR, CDR2 FQNEAQ (reference sequence). This chain's CDR3 is CASSGGQLVYEQYF.

The CDR3 reads CSARFGGRTEAFF. The rearrangement links TRBV20-1 to TRBJ1-1; TCRdb names TRBD1, which stays unverified in the absence of DNA. The CDR3 is 13 residues long. Germline CDR1 is DFQATT and CDR2 is SNEGSKA (reference sequence).